This T cell receptor beta chain is drawn from a study of blood T cells in healthy people across ages. CDR3 length: 13 amino acids. Trimming took 7 bases from V and 5 from J; bases not matched to a gene: 4. Germline loops: CDR1 SNHLY, CDR2 FYNNEI. Sample-barcoded 5' priming and a J-beta primer mix drove a second PCR of roughly 7 to 11 cycles. TCRdb analysed the 5' RACE reads with MiXCR anew, one entry per CDR3 protein. Of some 760,000 distinct CDR3 sequences in the sample, roughly 25% are singletons; the top ten hold roughly a tenth. This clonotype was counted between two and nine times. Its specificity is not known. The study's findings and limits: Comparison with aged donors showed that long-lived donors had more naive CD4+ cells and higher diversity.

The sample was also reused in another study, on T cells of mothers and their children.

The sequence was collected from a boy younger than 18 in good health. This sequence joins TRBV2 and TRBJ1-4; TRBD1 matches at 7 bases. Material for sequencing was blood. The CDR3 is CASIAGGNEKLFF. CDR3 nucleotide sequence: TGTGCCAGCATCGCAGGGGGAAATGAAAAACTGTTTTTT.